This entry lists 4 T cell receptor beta chains sequenced from one sample in a study of cytomegalovirus exposure and HLA in healthy donors. 13 Jbeta primers and 60 Vbeta primers were used for the PCR. The repertoire was sequenced with immunoSEQ multiplex PCR; TCRdb's copy has only in-frame clones and lacks some. The sample records 150,000 to 200,000 clones, about four fifths being singletons. The sample comprised PBMCs. These receptors came from a man aged 40-55 years in good health and CMV-seropositive.

The chain couples TRBV6-5 to TRBJ2-7; TRBD1 matches 7 bases. In germline, CDR1 is MNHEY, CDR2 SVGAGI. The CDR3 is 14 amino acids. Trimming took 5 bases from V and 3 from J; bases not matched to a gene: 7. CDR3 residues: CASSRDSRFYEQYF. The DNA of the CDR3 is TGTGCCAGCAGTAGGGACAGCCGTTTCTACGAGCAGTACTTC.

The V gene is TRBV4-3, the J gene TRBJ2-1; 7 positions match TRBD2. Germline V gene sequence: CDR1 LGHNA, CDR2 YSLEER. The CDR3 runs 14 residues. V was pared by 6 bases and J by 6 bases, with 8 bases of the junction left unmatched. The CDR3 bases are TGCGCCAGCAGGGAGGGACTATACGCCAATGAGCAGTTCTTC. This gives the protein CASREGLYANEQFF.

This chain joins TRBV6-1 and TRBJ2-3, with D possibly TRBD2 on 6 matching bases. Trimming left V 2 bases short and J 9 bases short, with 27 bases between. Per germline, CDR1 MNHNS and CDR2 SASEGT. CDR3 length: 18 amino acids. The CDR3 DNA reads TGTGCCAGCAGTGAACCATGGCGGGCGGGACGCGAGTCGTGGACGCAGTATTTT. The encoded protein is CASSEPWRAGRESWTQYF.

The gene calls are TRBV7-2 and TRBJ2-3; TRBD1 aligns across 7 bases. Germline CDR1 is SGHTA and CDR2 is FQGNSA. The V and J ends lost 4 bases and 1 base, in that order; junction bases with no gene match: 8. CDR3 size: 16 residues. CDR3 protein: CASSWKGTDGTDTQYF. CDR3 coding DNA: TGTGCCAGCAGCTGGAAAGGGACAGACGGCACAGATACGCAGTATTTT.